The 25 T cell receptor beta chains in this list originate from one sample, sequenced in a study of OX40 agonist ivuxolimab in advanced cancers. Sequencing was performed with immunoSEQ multiplex PCR; in TCRdb, only in-frame clones are kept and a portion is missing. The sample shows fewer than 80,000 clones, approximately 92% of them seen only once. Sample: CD4+ or CD8+ T cells sorted from blood, taken in a trial of the OX40 agonist ivuxolimab. The source of these receptors is an adult with an advanced solid tumor such as melanoma, head and neck, liver or kidney cancer.

The V and J genes are TRBV6-6 and TRBJ2-7; 12 bases line up with TRBD2. Germline trimming cut 2 bases from V and 0 bases from J; bases unmatched to any gene: 2. Germline CDR1 reads MNHNY; CDR2 reads SVGAGI (reference sequence). The CDR3 totals 16 residues. The CDR3 nucleotides are TGTGCCAGCAGTTACCTAGCGGGAGGGATCTCCTACGAGCAGTACTTC. Its translation is CASSYLAGGISYEQYF.

This chain joins TRBV4-1 and TRBJ2-7; a possible D gene is TRBD1 (6 bases). The CDR3 totals 13 residues. Trimming left V 4 bases short and J 4 bases short, with 11 bases between. Looked up from germline, CDR1 is MGHRA and CDR2 is YSYEKL. The CDR3 coding sequence is TGCGCCAGCAGCCGGTCTACAGGGTACGAGCAGTACTTC. Protein product: CASSRSTGYEQYF.

As concerns this clone: The identical CDR3 is also encoded by other nucleotide sequences in the sample. This chain uses TRBV27 with TRBJ2-7, with TRBD1 identical over 7 bases. The CDR3 is made up of 13 amino acids. From germline, CDR1 is MNHEY and CDR2 SMNVEV (reference sequence). V lost 5 bases and J lost 3; bases outside the gene matches: 4. CDR3 sequence reads: CASSLQGSYEQYF. The CDR3 DNA reads TGTGCCAGCAGTCTACAGGGGAGCTACGAGCAGTACTTC.

The CDR3 nucleotides read TGTGCCAGCTCACCGACAGGGTTGGGGGATGGCTACACCTTC. Translated, it gives CASSPTGLGDGYTF. This chain connects TRBV18 to TRBJ1-2, with 7 bases lining up with TRBD1. Losses at the gene ends were 3 bases for V and 6 bases for J; bases not matched to a gene: 7. The CDR3 is made up of 14 amino acids. Germline values: CDR1 KGHSH, CDR2 LQKENI.

This clone appeared a few times. The chain is built from TRBV2 and TRBJ1-5, with D hard to call. V was clipped by 4 bases and J by 5 bases, with 3 bases between them. The CDR3 runs 11 residues. Germline CDR1 SNHLY, CDR2 FYNNEI. The CDR3 spells CASSVDQPQHF. DNA of the CDR3: TGTGCCAGCAGTGTGGATCAGCCCCAGCATTTT.

The chain combines TRBV28 with TRBJ2-1; 9 bases fit TRBD2. The V and J ends lost 5 bases and 6 bases, in that order; junction bases with no gene match: 8. The CDR3 contains 15 residues. Germline V gives CDR1 MDHEN, CDR2 SYDVKM. The DNA of the CDR3 is TGTGCCAGCAGTCTCGGGACTAGCTGGGTCAATGAGCAGTTCTTC. This codes for CASSLGTSWVNEQFF.

This clone was observed once. The chain links TRBV7-9 to TRBJ1-2; TRBD1 agrees at 8 bases. Germline values: CDR1 SEHNR, CDR2 FQNEAQ (reference sequence). The length of the CDR3 is 12 residues. V was pared by 1 base and J by 12 bases, with 4 bases of the junction left unmatched. CDR3 nucleotide sequence: TGTGCCAGCAGCTTAGGACAGGGGAGGAACACCTTC. Protein sequence: CASSLGQGRNTF.

V is TRBV19 and J is TRBJ1-2; D unclear. The CDR3 totals 15 residues. CDR1 and CDR2 from the germline V gene are LNHDA and SQIVND (reference sequence). The V end lost 3 bases, the J end lost 4 bases, and 15 bases lay between the germline ends. The CDR3 sequence is CASSIYPGPSYGYTF. CDR3 sequence (DNA): TGTGCCAGTAGTATCTACCCCGGTCCAAGCTATGGCTACACCTTC.

This clone was counted once. The chain is built from TRBV29-1 and TRBJ2-5; 10 nucleotides agree with TRBD1. The J call could be wrong; TRBJ2-7 is a better fit for the DNA end. Germline V gives CDR1 SQVTM, CDR2 ANQGSEA. CDR3 size: 15 residues. The CDR3 DNA follows: TGCAGCGTTGGGACCCCTGACAGGGGGCCCTTCGAGCAGTACTTC. Its translation: CSVGTPDRGPFEQYF.

The V call is TRBV27, the J call TRBJ1-4; D unclear. Germline lookup yields CDR1 MNHEY and CDR2 SMNVEV (reference sequence). V was cut by 6 bases and J by 8 bases, with 16 bases left in between. The length of the CDR3 is 14 residues. CDR3 residues: CASSTHLGGEKLFF. CDR3 in DNA: TGTGCCAGCAGCACCCACTTGGGAGGCGAAAAACTGTTTTTT.

V usage is TRBV7-9 and J usage is TRBJ1-6; the D gene is possibly TRBD1 (5 bases). Germline CDR1 reads SEHNR; CDR2 reads FQNEAQ (reference sequence). Trimming cost V 6 bases and J 7 bases, with 7 bases left between them. The CDR3 has 12 residues. As DNA, the CDR3 is TGTGCCAGCAGGGGGGAAAATTCACCCCTCCACTTT. Translated, it gives CASRGENSPLHF.

The chain links TRBV27 to TRBJ2-7; unclear D gene. Trimming pared 5 bases from V and 3 bases from J, leaving 11 bases between. CDR1 MNHEY and CDR2 SMNVEV come from the germline V gene (reference sequence). The CDR3 sequence is 13 residues long. The chain's CDR3 is CASSAQWSYEQYF. Written as DNA, the CDR3 is TGTGCCAGCAGTGCCCAGTGGAGCTACGAGCAGTACTTC.

This rearrangement joins TRBV19 to TRBJ1-1; 8 bases match TRBD1. Trimming at V came to 7 bases and at J to 5 bases, leaving 9 bases not matched to a gene. The CDR3 is 14 amino acids. CDR1 and CDR2 (germline): LNHDA, SQIVND (reference sequence). The CDR3 protein is CASTDRQGWTEAFF. In DNA, the CDR3 is TGTGCCAGTACCGATAGACAGGGGTGGACTGAAGCTTTCTTT.

The CDR3 DNA follows: TGTGCCAGTAGTATCACCCTAGCGGGAGCTATCAATGAGCAGTTCTTC. Protein sequence: CASSITLAGAINEQFF. This chain joins TRBV19 and TRBJ2-1; 10 bases map to TRBD2. V dropped 3 bases and J dropped 6; count of bases not matched to a gene: 8. From germline, CDR1 is LNHDA and CDR2 SQIVND (reference sequence). This CDR3 spans 16 amino acids.

The DNA for the CDR3 is TGTGCCATCCCACAGGGGAGGGGGGAGACCCAGTACTTC. Its translation: CAIPQGRGETQYF. The chain is built from TRBV2 and TRBJ2-5; D may be TRBD1 or TRBD2 (7 bases each). Trimming pared 10 bases from V and 5 bases from J, leaving 17 bases between. This CDR3 comprises 13 residues. CDR1 and CDR2 from the germline V gene are SNHLY and FYNNEI.

V gene TRBV5-4 combines with J gene TRBJ2-6; D ambiguous. The V end was cut by 6 bases, the J end by 4 bases, with 11 bases between. The CDR3 consists of 14 residues. Germline lookup yields CDR1 SGHNT and CDR2 YYREEE (reference sequence). The DNA of the CDR3 is TGTGCCAGCACCATCCCCTCCGGGGCCAACGTCCTGACTTTC. Protein sequence: CASTIPSGANVLTF. The whole variable domain, remainder taken from reference TRBV5-4 and TRBJ2-6, is ETGVTQSPTHLIKTRGQQVTLRCSSQSGHNTVSWYQQALGQGPQFIFQYYREEENGRGNFPPRFSGLQFPNYSSELNVNALELDDSALYLCASTIPSGANVLTFGAGSRLTVL.

The chain links TRBV7-9 to TRBJ1-2; D not resolved. The CDR3 sequence is 16 residues long. Deletions cut 5 bases from V and 6 bases from J, with 22 bases between. CDR1 and CDR2 from the germline V gene are SEHNR and FQNEAQ (reference sequence). The CDR3, as DNA: TGTGCCAGCAGCGGCCCCCGGCACCCCGGGGTGGATGGCTACACCTTC. This translates into CASSGPRHPGVDGYTF.

This sequence joins TRBV6-1 and TRBJ1-5, with a weak D call TRBD1 (5 bases). V was trimmed by 3 bases and J by 0 bases, leaving 9 bases between them. Germline V gene data show CDR1 as MNHNS and CDR2 as SASEGT. This CDR3 is 15 amino acids long. CDR3 bases: TGTGCCAGCAGTGACCAGGGTAATAGCAATCAGCCCCAGCATTTT. Encoded protein: CASSDQGNSNQPQHF.

This chain connects TRBV13 to TRBJ1-2, with D possibly being TRBD1 (5 bases). Trimming took 5 bases from V and 4 from J, leaving 14 bases between them. In germline, CDR1 is PRHDT, CDR2 FYEKMQ (reference sequence). The CDR3 is 14 amino acids. The CDR3 here is CASSQPGPLYGYTF. CDR3 bases: TGTGCCAGCAGCCAACCGGGACCTCTCTATGGCTACACCTTC.

The gene calls are TRBV2 and TRBJ2-5; 12 nucleotides align to TRBD2. The CDR3 has 15 residues. Germline lookup yields CDR1 SNHLY and CDR2 FYNNEI. The V segment lost 5 bases and the J segment 5 bases; nucleotides outside the gene matches: 6. This CDR3 is CASSSSGGDSETQYF. The DNA for the CDR3 is TGTGCCAGCAGTTCTAGCGGGGGGGATTCGGAGACCCAGTACTTC. The full variable domain, rest sourced from reference TRBV2 and TRBJ2-5, is EPEVTQTPSHQVTQMGQEVILRCVPISNHLYFYWYRQILGQKVEFLVSFYNNEISEKSEIFDDQFSVERPDGSNFTLKIRSTKLEDSAMYFCASSSSGGDSETQYFGPGTRLLVL.

This chain uses TRBV18 with TRBJ1-1, with 7 bases matching TRBD1. The CDR3 spans 13 residues. In germline, CDR1 is KGHSH, CDR2 LQKENI. V lost 3 bases and J lost 3; bases outside the gene matches: 1. In DNA, the CDR3 is TGTGCCAGCTCACCTACAGGGGACACTGAAGCTTTCTTT. Translation gives CASSPTGDTEAFF.

The V call is TRBV9, the J call TRBJ1-3; 7 nucleotides agree with TRBD1. This CDR3 region has 15 residues. CDR1 and CDR2 from the germline V gene are SGDLS and YYNGEE. V lost 4 bases to trimming and J lost 8 bases; unmatched junction nucleotides: 12. CDR3 sequence reads: CASSLFGTEGDTIYF. In DNA, the CDR3 is TGTGCCAGCAGCCTTTTCGGGACAGAGGGAGACACCATATATTTT.

The chain combines TRBV9 with TRBJ2-7; 9 positions agree with TRBD2. After removal of 0 bases from V and 2 bases from J, the junction contained 0 bases not matched to a gene. The CDR3 loop spans 14 amino acids. The germline CDR1 and CDR2 sequences are SGDLS and YYNGEE. The CDR3 bases are TGTGCCAGCAGCGTAGGCGGGGGGGCCTACGAGCAGTACTTC. Its translation is CASSVGGGAYEQYF.

V usage is TRBV21-1 and J usage is TRBJ2-7; TRBD2 is the table's D call and was not checked against the DNA. TRBV21-1 is a pseudogene. The CDR3 sequence is 14 residues long. The CDR3 region is CASSKGASVHEQYF. The CDR3 DNA reads TGTGCCAGCAGCAAAGGGGCTAGCGTCCACGAGCAGTACTTC.

The J gene is TRBJ2-3, the V gene TRBV19; either TRBD1 or TRBD2 may fit D (5 bases each). CDR1 and CDR2 from the germline V gene are LNHDA and SQIVND (reference sequence). The CDR3 loop spans 15 amino acids. Trimming stripped 3 bases from V and 6 bases from J, with 16 bases between. The CDR3 sequence is CASSIAGAAVDTQYF. The CDR3 DNA sequence: TGTGCCAGTAGTATCGCCGGGGCCGCCGTGGATACGCAGTATTTT.